The clone carrying this T cell receptor (beta chain) appeared many times. This sample stems from a study of regulatory T cells in long-lasting Graves disease. Deletions cut 1 base from V and 7 bases from J, with 11 bases between. CDR3 length: 14 residues. The germline CDR1 and CDR2 sequences are LGHDT and YNNKEL (reference sequence). Time point reported: newly diagnosed GD, antithyroid drugs for less than 3 months. PBMCs were the source of the RNA used for TCR sequencing. Arm-PCR of CDR3 regions and iRepertoire HTBI primers were the basis on which TCR beta libraries were built. The authors' processing: Identification across samples found some 60 TRBV and around 15 TRBJ segments. TCRdb reanalysed the multiplex PCR reads using MiXCR and keeps one entry per CDR3 protein. TCRdb's processing, not the study's, gives the V and J calls here. Of 400,000 to 450,000 distinct CDR3 sequences listed, 15% were seen once; the top ten hold over 15%.

Separately, the same data were catalogued under a study of T cells in Graves' hyperthyroidism and ophthalmopathy.

The input for sequencing was peripheral blood mononuclear cells (PBMCs), taken at new diagnosis, from a patient treated with antithyroid drugs. The J gene is TRBJ2-1, the V gene TRBV3-1; D unresolved. The source of this sequence is a woman in her twenties or thirties with Graves disease. In DNA, the CDR3 is TGTGCCAGCAGCCAAGGCGATATGAGGAATGAGCAGTTCTTC. Encoded protein: CASSQGDMRNEQFF.